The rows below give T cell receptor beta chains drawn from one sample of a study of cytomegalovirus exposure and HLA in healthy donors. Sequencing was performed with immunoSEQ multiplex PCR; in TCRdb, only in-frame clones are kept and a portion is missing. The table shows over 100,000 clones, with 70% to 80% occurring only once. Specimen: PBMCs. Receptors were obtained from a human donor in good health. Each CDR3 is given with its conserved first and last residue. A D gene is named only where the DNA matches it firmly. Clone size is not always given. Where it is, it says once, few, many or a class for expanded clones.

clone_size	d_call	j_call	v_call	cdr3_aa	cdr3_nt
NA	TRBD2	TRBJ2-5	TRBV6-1	CASSRREGQTQYF	TGTGCCAGCAGCCGAAGGGAGGGGCAGACCCAGTACTTC
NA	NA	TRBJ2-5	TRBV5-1	CASSLIVGQAYGGQETQYF	TGCGCCAGCAGCTTGATTGTGGGACAGGCCTACGGGGGGCAAGAGACCCAGTACTTC
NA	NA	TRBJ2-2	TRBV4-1	CASSQTLGMGPRTGELFF	TGCGCCAGCAGCCAAACGCTTGGGATGGGGCCGCGGACCGGGGAGCTGTTTTTT
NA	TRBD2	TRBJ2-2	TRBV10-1	CAGTWEGWTGELFF	TGCGCCGGCACGTGGGAGGGGTGGACCGGGGAGCTGTTTTTT
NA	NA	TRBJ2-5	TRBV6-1	CASSEEGGSEETQYF	TGTGCCAGCAGTGAGGAGGGAGGATCGGAAGAGACCCAGTACTTC
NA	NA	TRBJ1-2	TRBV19	CASSIANPSGGYTF	TGTGCCAGTAGTATAGCAAACCCCTCAGGGGGCTACACCTTC
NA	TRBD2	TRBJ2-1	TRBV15	CATSASGRANEQFF	TGTGCCACCAGCGCTAGCGGGAGGGCCAATGAGCAGTTCTTC
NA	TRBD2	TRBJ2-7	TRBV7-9	CALKALTGTSSVGQYF	TGTGCCCTCAAAGCCCTGACCGGGACTAGCTCTGTAGGGCAGTACTTC
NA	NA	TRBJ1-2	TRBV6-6	CASTFGILYGYTF	TGTGCCAGCACCTTCGGGATACTCTATGGCTACACCTTC
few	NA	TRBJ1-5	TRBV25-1	CASSPGQNQPQHF	TGTGCCAGCAGCCCCGGACAGAATCAGCCCCAGCATTTT
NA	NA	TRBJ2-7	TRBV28	CASSPPVGPQYF	TGTGCCAGCAGCCCCCCCGTTGGGCCGCAGTACTTC
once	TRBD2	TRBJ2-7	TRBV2	CASSGQGGAEQYF	TGTGCCAGCAGTGGCCAGGGAGGGGCCGAGCAGTACTTC
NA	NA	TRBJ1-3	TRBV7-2	CASSPAGFVRTIYF	TGTGCCAGCAGTCCGGCAGGGTTCGTCCGCACCATATATTTT
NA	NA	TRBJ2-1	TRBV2	CANFQGGEQFF	TGTGCGAATTTCCAGGGAGGTGAGCAGTTCTTC
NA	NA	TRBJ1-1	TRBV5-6	CASSLRGGAFF	TGTGCCAGCAGCTTGAGGGGGGGAGCTTTCTTT
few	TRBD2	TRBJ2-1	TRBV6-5	CASSSPSGGASDEQFF	TGTGCCAGCAGTTCTCCTAGCGGGGGGGCGAGCGATGAGCAGTTCTTC
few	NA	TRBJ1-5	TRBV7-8	CASSLRVASPNQPQHF	TGTGCCAGCAGCCTCAGGGTGGCCTCCCCAAATCAGCCCCAGCATTTT
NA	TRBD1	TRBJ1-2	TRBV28	CASSRDRVGGYTF	TGTGCCAGCAGTCGGGACAGGGTGGGAGGCTACACCTTC
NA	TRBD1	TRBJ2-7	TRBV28	CASSPHRGTGYEQYF	TGTGCCAGCAGTCCGCACAGGGGGACTGGCTACGAGCAGTACTTC
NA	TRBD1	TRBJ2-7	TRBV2	CASSRQGVIEQYF	TGTGCCAGCAGTCGACAGGGGGTAATCGAGCAGTACTTC
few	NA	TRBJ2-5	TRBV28	CASREVGYGETQYF	TGTGCCAGCAGGGAGGTGGGGTATGGGGAGACCCAGTACTTC
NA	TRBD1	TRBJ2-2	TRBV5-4	CASSFGQGAANTGELFF	TGTGCCAGCAGCTTTGGACAGGGCGCGGCGAACACCGGGGAGCTGTTTTTT
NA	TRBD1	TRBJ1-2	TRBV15	CATSSPGQGSRGYTF	TGTGCCACCAGCAGTCCGGGACAGGGGTCCCGGGGCTACACCTTC
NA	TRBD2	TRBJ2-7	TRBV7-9	CASSSSAGAYEQYF	TGTGCCAGCAGCTCCTCGGCGGGGGCCTACGAGCAGTACTTC
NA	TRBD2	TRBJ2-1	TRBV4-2	CASSPGLAGGLDNEQFF	TGTGCCAGCAGCCCGGGACTAGCGGGAGGCCTAGACAATGAGCAGTTCTTC
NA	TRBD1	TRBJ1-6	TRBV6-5	CASRRLGTGKSPLHF	TGTGCCAGCAGGCGACTCGGGACAGGGAAATCACCCCTCCACTTT
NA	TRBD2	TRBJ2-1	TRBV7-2	CASSSGLAGVVQFF	TGTGCCAGCAGCTCGGGACTAGCGGGAGTTGTGCAGTTCTTC
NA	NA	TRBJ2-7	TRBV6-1	CASSELDEQYF	TGTGCCAGCAGTGAACTCGACGAGCAGTACTTC
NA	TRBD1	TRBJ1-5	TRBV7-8	CASSAWTGGGQPQHF	TGTGCCAGCAGCGCCTGGACAGGGGGCGGTCAGCCCCAGCATTTT